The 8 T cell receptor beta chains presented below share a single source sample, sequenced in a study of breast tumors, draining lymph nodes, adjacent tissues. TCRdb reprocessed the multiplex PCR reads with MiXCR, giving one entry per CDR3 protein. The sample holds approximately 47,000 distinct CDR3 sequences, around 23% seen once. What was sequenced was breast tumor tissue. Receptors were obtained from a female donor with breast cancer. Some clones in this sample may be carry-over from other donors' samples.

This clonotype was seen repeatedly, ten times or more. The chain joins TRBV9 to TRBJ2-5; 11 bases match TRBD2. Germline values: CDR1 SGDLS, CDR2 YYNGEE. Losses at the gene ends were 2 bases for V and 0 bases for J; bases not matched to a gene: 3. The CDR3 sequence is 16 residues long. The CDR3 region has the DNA TGTGCCAGCAGCGTCTATAGCGGGGGGGACCAAGAGACCCAGTACTTC. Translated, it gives CASSVYSGGDQETQYF.

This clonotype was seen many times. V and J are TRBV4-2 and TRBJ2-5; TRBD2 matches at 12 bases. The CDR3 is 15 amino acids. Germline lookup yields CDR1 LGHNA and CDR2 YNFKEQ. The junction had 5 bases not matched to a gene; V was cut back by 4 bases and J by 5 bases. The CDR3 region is CASSPTSGRSETQYF. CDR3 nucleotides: TGTGCCAGCAGCCCGACTAGCGGGAGATCGGAGACCCAGTACTTC.

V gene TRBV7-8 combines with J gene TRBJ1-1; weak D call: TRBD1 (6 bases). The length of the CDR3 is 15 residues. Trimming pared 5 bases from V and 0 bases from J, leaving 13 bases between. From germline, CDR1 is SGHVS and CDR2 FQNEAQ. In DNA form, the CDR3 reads TGTGCCAGCAGCCCCTACAGGGATTTGAACACTGAAGCTTTCTTT. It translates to CASSPYRDLNTEAFF.

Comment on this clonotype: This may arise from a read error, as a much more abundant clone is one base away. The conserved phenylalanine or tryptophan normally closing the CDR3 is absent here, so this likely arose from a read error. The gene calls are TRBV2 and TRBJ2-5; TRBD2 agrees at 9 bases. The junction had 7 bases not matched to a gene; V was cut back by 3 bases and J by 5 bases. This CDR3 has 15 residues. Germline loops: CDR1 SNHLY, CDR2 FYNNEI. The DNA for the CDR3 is TGTGCCAGCAGTGACCGGCGGGGGGGTTTGGAGACCCAGTACCTC. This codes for CASSDRRGGLETQYL.

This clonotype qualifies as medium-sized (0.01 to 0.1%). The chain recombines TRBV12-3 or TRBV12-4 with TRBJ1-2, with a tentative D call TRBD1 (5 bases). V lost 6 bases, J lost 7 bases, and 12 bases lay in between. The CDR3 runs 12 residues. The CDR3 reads CASRQVKGGYTF. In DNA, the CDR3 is TGTGCCAGCAGACAGGTGAAGGGTGGCTACACCTTC.

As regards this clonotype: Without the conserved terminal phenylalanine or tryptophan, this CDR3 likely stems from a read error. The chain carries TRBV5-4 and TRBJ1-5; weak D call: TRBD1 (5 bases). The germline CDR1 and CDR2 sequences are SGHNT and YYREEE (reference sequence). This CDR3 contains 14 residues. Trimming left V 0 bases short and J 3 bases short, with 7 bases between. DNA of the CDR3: TGTGCCAGCAGCTTGGCAGGGTACAATCAGCCCCAGCATCTT. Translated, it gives CASSLAGYNQPQHL.

Written as DNA, the CDR3 is TGCAGTGCTAGATCTCCGGGACAGGGGCATTCACCCCTCCACTTT. It translates to CSARSPGQGHSPLHF. The chain has TRBV20-1 and TRBJ1-6; 10 bases align to TRBD1. V shed 2 bases and J 8 bases; nucleotides not matched to a gene: 6. From germline, CDR1 is DFQATT and CDR2 SNEGSKA (reference sequence). This CDR3 contains 15 residues.

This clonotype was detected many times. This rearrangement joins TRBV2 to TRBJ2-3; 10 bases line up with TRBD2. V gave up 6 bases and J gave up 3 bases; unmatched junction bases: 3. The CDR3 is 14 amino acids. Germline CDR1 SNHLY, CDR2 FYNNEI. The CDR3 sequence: CASRKGLATDTQYF. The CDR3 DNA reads TGTGCCAGCAGGAAGGGACTAGCGACAGATACGCAGTATTTT.